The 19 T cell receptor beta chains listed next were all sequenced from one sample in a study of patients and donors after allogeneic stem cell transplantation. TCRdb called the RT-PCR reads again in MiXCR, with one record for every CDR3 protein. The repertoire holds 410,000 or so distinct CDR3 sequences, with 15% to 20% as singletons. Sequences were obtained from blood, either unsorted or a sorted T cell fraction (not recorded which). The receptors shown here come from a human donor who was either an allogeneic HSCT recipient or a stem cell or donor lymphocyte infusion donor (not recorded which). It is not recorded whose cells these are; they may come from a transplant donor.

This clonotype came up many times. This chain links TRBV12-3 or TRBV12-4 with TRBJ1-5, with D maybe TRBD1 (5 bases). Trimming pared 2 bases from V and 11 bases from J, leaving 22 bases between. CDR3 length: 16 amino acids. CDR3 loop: CASSLLQGPQGGAQHF. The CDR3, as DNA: TGTGCCAGCAGTTTACTTCAGGGTCCACAAGGAGGGGCCCAGCATTTT.

CDR3 loop: CASSQGAWWKPLHF. DNA for the CDR3: TGTGCCAGCAGCCAAGGGGCGTGGTGGAAACCCCTCCACTTT. The V gene is TRBV3-1, the J gene TRBJ1-6; D gene unclear. CDR1 is LGHDT, CDR2 YNNKEL, per germline (reference sequence). The V end was cut by 1 base, the J end by 12 bases, with 13 bases between. The CDR3 totals 14 residues.

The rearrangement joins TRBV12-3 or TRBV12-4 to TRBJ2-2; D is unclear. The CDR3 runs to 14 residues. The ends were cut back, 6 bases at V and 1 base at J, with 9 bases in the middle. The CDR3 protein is CASSLLWNTGELFF. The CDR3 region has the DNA TGTGCCAGCAGCTTATTGTGGAACACCGGGGAGCTGTTTTTT.

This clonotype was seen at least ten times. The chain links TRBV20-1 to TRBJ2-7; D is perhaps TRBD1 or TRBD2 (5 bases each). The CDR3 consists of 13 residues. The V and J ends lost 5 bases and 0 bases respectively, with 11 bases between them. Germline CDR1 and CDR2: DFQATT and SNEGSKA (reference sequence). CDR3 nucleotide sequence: TGCAGTGCTTCGGGACGGAACTCCTACGAGCAGTACTTC. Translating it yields CSASGRNSYEQYF.

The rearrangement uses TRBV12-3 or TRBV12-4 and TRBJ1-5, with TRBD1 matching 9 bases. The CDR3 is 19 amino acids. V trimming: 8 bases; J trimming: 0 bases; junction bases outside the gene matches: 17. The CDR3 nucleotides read TGTGCCAGCGACAAATTGACATGGACAGGGGACAATAGCAATCAGCCCCAGCATTTT. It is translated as CASDKLTWTGDNSNQPQHF.

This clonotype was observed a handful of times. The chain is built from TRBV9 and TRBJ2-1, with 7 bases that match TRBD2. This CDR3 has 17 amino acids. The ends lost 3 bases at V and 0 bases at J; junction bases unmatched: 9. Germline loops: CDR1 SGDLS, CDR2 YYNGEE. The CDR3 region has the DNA TGTGCCAGCAGCGCGATTGACGGGGGGAGCTCCTACAATGAGCAGTTCTTC. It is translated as CASSAIDGGSSYNEQFF.

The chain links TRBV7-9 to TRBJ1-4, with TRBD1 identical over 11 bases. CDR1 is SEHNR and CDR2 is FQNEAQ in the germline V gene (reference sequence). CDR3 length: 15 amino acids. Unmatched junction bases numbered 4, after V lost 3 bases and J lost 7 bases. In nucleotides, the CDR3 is TGTGCCAGCAGCTTTCGGACAGGGGGCGCTGAAAAACTGTTTTTT. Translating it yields CASSFRTGGAEKLFF.

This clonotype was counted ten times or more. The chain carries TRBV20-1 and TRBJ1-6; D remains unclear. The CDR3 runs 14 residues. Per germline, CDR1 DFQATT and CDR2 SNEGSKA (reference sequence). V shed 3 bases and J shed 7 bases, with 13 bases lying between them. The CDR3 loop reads CSARISSPNSPLHF. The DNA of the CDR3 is TGCAGTGCTAGGATAAGCAGCCCCAATTCACCCCTCCACTTT.

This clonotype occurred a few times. The CDR3 reads CASSPMGDRGYEQYF. The DNA for the CDR3 is TGCGCCAGCAGCCCTATGGGGGACAGGGGTTACGAGCAGTACTTC. This chain connects TRBV4-1 to TRBJ2-7, with 10 nucleotides matching TRBD1. V lost 4 bases, J lost 4 bases, and 7 bases stayed unmatched. Germline lookup yields CDR1 MGHRA and CDR2 YSYEKL. The CDR3 spans 15 residues.

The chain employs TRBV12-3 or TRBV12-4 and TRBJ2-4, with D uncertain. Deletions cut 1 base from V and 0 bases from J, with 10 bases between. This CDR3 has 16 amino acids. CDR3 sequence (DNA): TGTGCCAGCAGTTTAGGGCGTAGCCTAGCCAAAAACATTCAGTACTTC. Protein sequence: CASSLGRSLAKNIQYF.

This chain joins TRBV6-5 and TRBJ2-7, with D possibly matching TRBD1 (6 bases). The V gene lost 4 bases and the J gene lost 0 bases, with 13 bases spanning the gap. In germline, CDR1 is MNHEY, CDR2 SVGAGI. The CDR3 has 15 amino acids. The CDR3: CASSSTGSSSYEQYF. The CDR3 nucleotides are TGTGCCAGCAGTTCCACAGGGTCAAGCTCCTACGAGCAGTACTTC.

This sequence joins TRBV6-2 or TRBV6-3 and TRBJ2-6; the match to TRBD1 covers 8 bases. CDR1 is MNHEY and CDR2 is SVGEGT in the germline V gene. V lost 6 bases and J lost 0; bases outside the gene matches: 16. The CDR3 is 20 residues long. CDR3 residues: CASRETPPGTGYSGANVLTF. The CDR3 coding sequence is TGTGCCAGCAGGGAGACTCCCCCCGGGACAGGATACTCTGGGGCCAACGTCCTGACTTTC.

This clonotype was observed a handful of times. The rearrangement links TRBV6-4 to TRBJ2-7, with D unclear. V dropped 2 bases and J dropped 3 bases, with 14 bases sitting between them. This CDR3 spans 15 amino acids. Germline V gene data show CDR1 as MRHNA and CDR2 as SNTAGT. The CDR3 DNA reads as TGTGCCAGCAGTGACGGGCAGCCACTTATCTACGAGCAGTACTTC. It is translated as CASSDGQPLIYEQYF.

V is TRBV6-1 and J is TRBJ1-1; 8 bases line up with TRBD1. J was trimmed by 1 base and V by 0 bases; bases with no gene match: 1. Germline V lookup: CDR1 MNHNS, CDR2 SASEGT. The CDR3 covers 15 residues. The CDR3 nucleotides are TGTGCCAGCAGTGAAGCGGGACAGGCGAACACTGAAGCTTTCTTT. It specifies CASSEAGQANTEAFF.

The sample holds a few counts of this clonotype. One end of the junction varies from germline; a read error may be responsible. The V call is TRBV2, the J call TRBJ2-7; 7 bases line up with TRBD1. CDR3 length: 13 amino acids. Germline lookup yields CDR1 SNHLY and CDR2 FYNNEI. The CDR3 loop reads CASNEQGLYEQYF. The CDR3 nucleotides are TGTGCCAGCAATGAACAGGGGCTCTACGAGCAGTACTTC.

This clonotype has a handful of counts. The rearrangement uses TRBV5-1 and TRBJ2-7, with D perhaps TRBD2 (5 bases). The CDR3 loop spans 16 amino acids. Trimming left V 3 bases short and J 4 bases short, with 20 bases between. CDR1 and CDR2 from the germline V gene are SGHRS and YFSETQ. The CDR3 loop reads CASSSSLAGSYYEQYF. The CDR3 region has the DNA TGCGCCAGCAGCTCTAGCCTCGCGGGCAGCTATTACGAGCAGTACTTC.

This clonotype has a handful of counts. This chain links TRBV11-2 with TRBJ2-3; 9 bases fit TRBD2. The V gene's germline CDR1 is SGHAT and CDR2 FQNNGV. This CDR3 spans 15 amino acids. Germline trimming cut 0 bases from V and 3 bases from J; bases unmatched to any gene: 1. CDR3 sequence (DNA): TGTGCCAGCAGCTTAGAGAGCGGGGGGACAGATACGCAGTATTTT. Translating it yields CASSLESGGTDTQYF. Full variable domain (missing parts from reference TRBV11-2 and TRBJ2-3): EAGVAQSPRYKIIEKRQSVAFWCNPISGHATLYWYQQILGQGPKLLIQFQNNGVVDDSQLPKDRFSAERLKGVDSTLKIQPAKLEDSAVYLCASSLESGGTDTQYFGPGTRLTVL.

The CDR3 protein is CASSLGTGSPYYGYTF. CDR3 nucleotides: TGCGCCAGCAGCTTGGGTACAGGCTCCCCCTACTATGGCTACACCTTC. This sequence joins TRBV5-1 and TRBJ1-2; TRBD1 is a possible D gene (5 bases). The germline gives CDR1 SGHRS, CDR2 YFSETQ. Trimming pared 0 bases from V and 3 bases from J, leaving 15 bases between. CDR3 length: 16 amino acids.

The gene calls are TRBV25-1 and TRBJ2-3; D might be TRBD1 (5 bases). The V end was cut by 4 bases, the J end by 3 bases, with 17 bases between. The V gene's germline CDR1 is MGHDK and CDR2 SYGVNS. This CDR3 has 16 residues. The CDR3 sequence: CASSVGQGLFTDTQYF. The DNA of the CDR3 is TGTGCCAGCAGTGTGGGTCAGGGATTGTTTACAGATACGCAGTATTTT. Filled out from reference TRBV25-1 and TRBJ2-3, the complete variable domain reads EADIYQTPRYLVIGTGKKITLECSQTMGHDKMYWYQQDPGMELHLIHYSYGVNSTEKGDLSSESTVSRIRTEHFPLTLESARPSHTSQYLCASSVGQGLFTDTQYFGPGTRLTVL.